This T cell receptor (beta chain) stems from a study of PD-L1 blockade in urothelial cancer (dated by TCRdb to about 2017). Some background on the complete study: Therapy was started around 2014 for all patients, and atezolizumab 1,200 mg was administered intravenously every 3 weeks. About 85% of the roughly 29 patients were identified as males with urothelial cancer of bladder origin, and a prior smoking history was reported by 18 of 29 patients. An ECOG performance status of 0 or 1 was recorded for the patients, and 0 to 3 prior chemotherapy regimens had been received by the patients. Blood samples were analyzed 3 weeks after the start of treatment (second dose) and 6 weeks after the start of treatment. Blood samples gave median yields of 141,255 T cells and 82,636 unique TCRs, along with a median clonality of 0.080. Somatic, immune and clinical correlates of response to PD-L1 blockade with atezolizumab in urothelial cancer were the focus of an exploratory multi-omic analysis. Pretreatment tumor samples, along with matched peripheral blood collected serially before and after atezolizumab treatment, underwent TCR sequencing. Progression-free survival longer than 6 months counted as durable clinical benefit, and TCR features were additionally tested against both progression-free and overall survival. In the same patients, whole exome sequencing and RNA sequencing of pretreatment tumors were performed in addition to TCR sequencing. Durable clinical benefit was achieved by nine patients but not by the remaining 20. Around 29 patients had pretreatment blood TCR-seq, some 25 had at least one posttreatment blood collection, and some 25 had tumor TCR-seq. The full study reports these points: Greater expansion of tumor-associated TCR clones in peripheral blood 3 weeks after the start of treatment was observed in patients with durable benefit (n of about 20, p = 0.022). Small sample size (n of about 30) and many exploratory analyses mean the results are intended to be hypothesis-generating. Improved progression-free and overall survival was found to be associated with pretreatment peripheral blood TCR clonality below the median.

Synthetic TCR analog templates were spiked into each PCR to estimate absolute template abundance from read counts. Using the immunoSEQ assay, TCRbeta CDR3 regions were amplified from genomic DNA with bias-controlled V and J gene primers. Rearranged TCRbeta segments were sequenced at approximately 20X coverage. The published analysis was carried out like this. Clustering was used to correct sequencing errors, and CDR3s were annotated against IMGT so that V, D and J genes could be assigned. Out-of-frame and stop-codon sequences were excluded, and only productive TCRbeta rearrangements were used in downstream analyses. Clonality was computed as one minus Shannon entropy normalized by the log of the number of unique productive sequences. Fisher's exact test with Benjamini-Hochberg correction, at a threshold of adjusted p below 0.01, was used to find clones that differed between time points or between blood and tumor. This immuneACCESS table, as held by TCRdb, lists in-frame sequences with V and J called but not all clones. Of the missing ones, under half trace to an unresolved V gene in checked studies; the others have no known cause. V, J and clone size are those of that table, while D and trimming were read from the DNA. Within this sample are roughly 87,000 clones, with around 90% of them counted one time only. The ten largest make up around 5.3% of the sample.

A cohort of 25 to 30 patients with locally advanced or metastatic urothelial carcinoma, treated at Memorial Sloan Kettering on a trial protocol, was included. Peripheral blood mononuclear cells were collected pretreatment and during treatment, at between 1 and 8 total time points per patient. The Qiagen DNeasy Blood extraction kit was used to purify genomic DNA from total PBMCs and from tumor samples. PBMCs were collected pretreatment and during treatment and were isolated and stored as previously described. Concerning this clone: Its antigen target is currently unknown. It has no much larger one-base neighbor in the sample; base qualities were not kept.

Looking up the germline V gene (reference sequence) yields CDR1 LNHNV and CDR2 YYDKDF. The junction carries 3 bases between V and J, which are trimmed by 0 bases and 3 bases respectively. From its cysteine to its phenylalanine, the CDR3 spans 12 amino acids. The read is trimmed to its CDR3 DNA, 36 bases read in frame from base 1. Here the chain combines TRBV15 and TRBJ2-7, with no D gene named confidently. The sample here was PBMCs, taken around atezolizumab (anti-PD-L1) treatment. This receptor was obtained from a woman aged 70-85 years with urothelial cancer. The CDR3 is CATSRDIYEQYF. The sequenced DNA is TGTGCCACCAGCAGAGATATCTACGAGCAGTACTTC.